This T cell receptor (beta chain) was identified during a study of T cell repertoires in cytomegalovirus infection (dated by TCRdb to the late 2010s). Background on the whole study: Because public TCR beta signatures pointed to carriage of CMV infection together with the matching HLA type, the HLA type of each donor mattered for the analysis.

V is reduced by 5 bases and J by 2 bases, leaving a spacing of 15 bases between them. CDR1 and CDR2 (SGHVT, SQSDAQ) derive from the germline V gene. The CDR3 contains 15 residues, cysteine and phenylalanine counted. CDR3 DNA is the only sequence kept; it has 45 bases, read in frame from the first base. In the case of this clonotype: Its antigen is currently not known. One base away there is no much larger clone; base qualities are not given.

Reads for this sample came from an Illumina HiSeq 1500. TCRdb trimmed public reads at Q25 via fastp, called clones via MiXCR and kept in-frame beta chains. A single entry per CDR3 protein holds the most common genes and DNA from its merged rows. This sample has around 450,000 distinct CDR3 sequences in its table, and roughly a third of those were observed once. About 13% of the sample belongs to the ten largest clones. The investigation overall reported the following: Carriers of CMV infection plus the relevant HLA type were discriminated by the cumulative frequency of public TCR beta family members in the study cohort and in an independent approximately 340-donor cohort. In the ex vivo response, HLA-C-restricted CMV-specific TCR beta clonotypes were dominant, and in two of eight donors the single most frequent clonotype came from this HLA-C-restricted group.

The rearranged chain carries TRBV7-4 and TRBJ2-5; the D segment may tentatively be TRBD1 or TRBD2, each giving 6 matched bases. The TCR originated in a human donor in good health (CMV status not recorded). Some clones in this sample may be carry-over from other donors' samples. The specimen was PBMCs. DNA sequence: TGTGCCAGCAGCAGAAGGGGGGCCAAACAAGAGACCCAGTACTTC. Translation gives CASSRRGAKQETQYF.